This entry is about one T cell receptor beta chain. The antigen remains undetermined. The data were produced by immunoSEQ multiplex PCR, yet TCRdb's version contains in-frame clones alone and is incomplete. The data show some 180,000 clones, around 92% seen once. The data originate from a study of T cell responses to AZD1222 COVID-19 vaccine. Overall study: Timing groups of about 4 and about 12 weeks for second doses were pooled.

Between the trimmed V and J ends, which lost 1 base and 5 bases, there was a span of 8 bases. The germline CDR1 and CDR2 sequences are SNHLY and FYNNEI. The CDR3 spans 13 residues. Study results and limitations: Clonal diversity was possibly underestimated, and white British individuals and females predominated among donors. Two AZD1222 administrations were followed by greater Spike-specific TCR breadth and depth.

This sequence originates from an adult in good health. V is TRBV2 and J is TRBJ1-1; D possibly corresponds to TRBD1 (5 bases). The input for sequencing was peripheral blood, taken on day 0 of AZD1222 vaccination. The CDR3 is CASSEGGVTEAFF. The DNA for the CDR3 is TGTGCCAGCAGTGAAGGAGGGGTGACTGAAGCTTTCTTT.